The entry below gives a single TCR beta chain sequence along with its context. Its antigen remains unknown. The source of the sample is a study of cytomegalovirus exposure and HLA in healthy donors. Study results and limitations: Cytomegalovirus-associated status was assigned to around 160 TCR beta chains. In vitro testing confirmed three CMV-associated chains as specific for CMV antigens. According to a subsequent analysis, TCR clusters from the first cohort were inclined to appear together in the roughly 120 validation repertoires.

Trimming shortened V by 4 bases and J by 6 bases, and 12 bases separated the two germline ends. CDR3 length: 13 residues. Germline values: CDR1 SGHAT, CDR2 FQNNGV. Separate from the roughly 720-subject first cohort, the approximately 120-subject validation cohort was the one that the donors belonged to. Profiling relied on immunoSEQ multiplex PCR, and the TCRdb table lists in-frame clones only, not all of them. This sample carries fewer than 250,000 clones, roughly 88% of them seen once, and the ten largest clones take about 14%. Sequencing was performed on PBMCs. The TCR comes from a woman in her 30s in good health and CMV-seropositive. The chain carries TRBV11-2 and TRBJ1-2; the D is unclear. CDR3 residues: CASSSPGLDGYTF. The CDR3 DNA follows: TGTGCCAGCAGCTCCCCCGGTCTCGATGGCTACACCTTC.